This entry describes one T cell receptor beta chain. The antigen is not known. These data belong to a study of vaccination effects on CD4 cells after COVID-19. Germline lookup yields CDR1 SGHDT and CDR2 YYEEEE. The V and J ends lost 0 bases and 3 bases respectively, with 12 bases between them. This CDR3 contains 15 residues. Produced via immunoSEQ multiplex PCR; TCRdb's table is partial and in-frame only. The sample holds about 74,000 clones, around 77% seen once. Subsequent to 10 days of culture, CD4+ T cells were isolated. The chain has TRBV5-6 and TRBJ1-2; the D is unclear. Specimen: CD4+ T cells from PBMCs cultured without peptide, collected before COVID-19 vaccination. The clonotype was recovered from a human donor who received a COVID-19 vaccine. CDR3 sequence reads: CASSLVQKDYYGYTF. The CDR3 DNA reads TGTGCCAGCAGCTTGGTCCAAAAGGACTACTATGGCTACACCTTC. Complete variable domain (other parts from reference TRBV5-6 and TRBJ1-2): DAGVTQSPTHLIKTRGQQVTLRCSPKSGHDTVSWYQQALGQGPQFIFQYYEEEERQRGNFPDRFSGHQFPNYSSELNVNALLLGDSALYLCASSLVQKDYYGYTFGSGTRLTVV.